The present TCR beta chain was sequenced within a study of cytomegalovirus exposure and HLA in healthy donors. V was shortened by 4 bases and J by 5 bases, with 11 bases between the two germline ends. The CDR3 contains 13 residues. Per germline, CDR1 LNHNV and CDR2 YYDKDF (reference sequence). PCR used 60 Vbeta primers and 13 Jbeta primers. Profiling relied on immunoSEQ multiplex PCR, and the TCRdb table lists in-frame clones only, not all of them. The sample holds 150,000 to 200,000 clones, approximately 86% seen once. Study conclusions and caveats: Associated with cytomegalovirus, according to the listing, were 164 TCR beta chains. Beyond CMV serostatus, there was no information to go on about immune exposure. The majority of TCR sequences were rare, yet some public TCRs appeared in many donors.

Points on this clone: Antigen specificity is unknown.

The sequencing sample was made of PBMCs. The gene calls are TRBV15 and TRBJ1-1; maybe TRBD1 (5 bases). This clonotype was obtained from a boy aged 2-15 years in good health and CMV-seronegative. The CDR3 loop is CATSTSGFTEAFF. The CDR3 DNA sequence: TGTGCCACCAGCACTTCAGGGTTTACTGAAGCTTTCTTT. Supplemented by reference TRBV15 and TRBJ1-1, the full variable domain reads DAMVIQNPRYQVTQFGKPVTLSCSQTLNHNVMYWYQQKSSQAPKLLFHYYDKDFNNEADTPDNFQSRRPNTSFCFLDIRSPGLGDTAMYLCATSTSGFTEAFFGQGTRLTVV.